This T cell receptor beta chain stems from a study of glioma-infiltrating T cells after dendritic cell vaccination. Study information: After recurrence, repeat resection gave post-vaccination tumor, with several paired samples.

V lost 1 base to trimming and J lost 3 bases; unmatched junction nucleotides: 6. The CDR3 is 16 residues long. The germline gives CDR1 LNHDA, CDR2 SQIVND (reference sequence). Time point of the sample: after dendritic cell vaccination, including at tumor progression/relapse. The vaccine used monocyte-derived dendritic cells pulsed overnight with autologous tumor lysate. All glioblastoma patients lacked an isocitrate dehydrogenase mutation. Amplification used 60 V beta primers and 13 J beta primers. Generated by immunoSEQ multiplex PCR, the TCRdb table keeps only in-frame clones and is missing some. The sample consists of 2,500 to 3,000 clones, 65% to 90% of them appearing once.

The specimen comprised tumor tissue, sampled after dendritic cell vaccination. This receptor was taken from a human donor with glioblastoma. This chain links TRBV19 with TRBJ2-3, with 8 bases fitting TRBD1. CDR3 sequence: CASSIVRGQGTDTQYF. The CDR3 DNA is TGTGCCAGTAGTATAGTCCGCGGACAGGGAACAGATACGCAGTATTTT.